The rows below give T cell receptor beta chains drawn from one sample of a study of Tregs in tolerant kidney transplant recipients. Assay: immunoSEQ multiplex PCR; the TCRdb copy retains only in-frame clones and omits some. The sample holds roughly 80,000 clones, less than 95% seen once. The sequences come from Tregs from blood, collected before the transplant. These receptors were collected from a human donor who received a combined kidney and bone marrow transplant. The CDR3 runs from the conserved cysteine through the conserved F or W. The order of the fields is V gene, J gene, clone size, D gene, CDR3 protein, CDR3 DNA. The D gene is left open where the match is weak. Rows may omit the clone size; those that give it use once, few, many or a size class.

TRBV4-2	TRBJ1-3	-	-	CASSQEVGGSGNTIYF	TGTGCCAGCAGCCAAGAAGTGGGGGGATCTGGAAACACCATATATTTT
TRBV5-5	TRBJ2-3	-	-	CASTRGISTDTQYF	TGTGCCAGCACCCGGGGGATTAGCACAGATACGCAGTATTTT
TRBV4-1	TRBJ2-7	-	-	CASSQEGSIYEQYF	TGCGCCAGCAGCCAAGAAGGGTCGATCTACGAGCAGTACTTC
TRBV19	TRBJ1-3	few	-	CASSQTRGIFGNTIYF	TGTGCCAGTAGTCAAACCAGGGGAATCTTTGGAAACACCATATATTTT
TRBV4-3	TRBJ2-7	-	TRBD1	CASSQSTGVSYEQYF	TGCGCCAGCAGCCAATCGACAGGGGTGTCCTACGAGCAGTACTTC
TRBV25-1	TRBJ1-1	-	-	CASSSYLEAFF	TGTGCCAGCAGTTCCTACTTAGAAGCTTTCTTT
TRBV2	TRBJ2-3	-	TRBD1	CASSEQGVGDTQYF	TGTGCCAGCAGTGAACAGGGGGTGGGAGATACGCAGTATTTT
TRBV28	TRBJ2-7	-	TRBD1	CASTGAGQGAPYEQYF	TGTGCCAGCACGGGGGCGGGACAGGGGGCCCCCTACGAGCAGTACTTC
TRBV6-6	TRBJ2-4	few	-	CASSAIDREAKNIQYF	TGTGCCAGCAGTGCCATCGATAGGGAAGCCAAAAACATTCAGTACTTC
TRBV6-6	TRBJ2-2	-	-	CASCEADGELFF	TGTGCCAGCTGTGAGGCTGACGGGGAGCTGTTTTTT
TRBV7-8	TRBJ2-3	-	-	CASSLVPARSTDTQYF	TGTGCCAGCAGCTTAGTTCCGGCGAGGAGCACAGATACGCAGTATTTT
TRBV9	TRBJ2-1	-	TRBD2	CASSIRLAGEQFF	TGTGCCAGCAGCATCAGACTAGCTGGTGAGCAGTTCTTC
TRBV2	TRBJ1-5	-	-	CASTRQYWGNQPQHF	TGTGCCAGCACCCGACAGTACTGGGGCAATCAGCCCCAGCATTTT